The source of this TCR beta chain is a study of beta chain features in type 1 diabetes. The CDR3 totals 16 residues. CDR1 is KGHSH and CDR2 is LQKENI in the germline V gene. V was clipped by 3 bases and J by 4 bases; unmatched bases: 11. The authors reverse transcribed all of the isolated RNA, so sequencing captured expressed TCRB transcripts. The table came from immunoSEQ multiplex PCR; TCRdb's copy has only in-frame clones and leaves some out. The sample has 550,000 to 850,000 clones, 13% seen once. This clone was picked up a small number of times. Its antigen is unidentified. The authors obtained over 98% purity in all sorted populations. Whole-study findings and limits: All four CD4+ subsets from Type 1 diabetes patients carried moderately but significantly shorter TCRB CDR3s.

The source of this sequence is a man younger than 35 with type 1 diabetes. Sample: naive CD4+ T cells from blood. The gene calls are TRBV18 and TRBJ1-1, with 7 bases aligning to TRBD1. The CDR3 is CASSPSRQGWSTEAFF. CDR3 nucleotides: TGTGCCAGCTCACCGAGTCGACAGGGCTGGAGCACTGAAGCTTTCTTT.